Given below is one TCR beta chain in context. The antigen remains unidentified. J lost 3 bases, V lost 1 base, and 11 bases had no gene match. The CDR3 totals 17 residues. This specimen comes from a study of response to subunit inactivated influenza vaccine. Study observations and caveats: Authors suggested each seasonal influenza vaccination recruits few new T cells.

TCRdb fed the RT-PCR reads into MiXCR, producing one record per CDR3 protein. The sample lists 750,000 to 850,000 distinct CDR3 sequences, about a fifth seen once, with roughly 11% in the top ten. This clonotype was sampled from a man in his fifties who received an inactivated influenza vaccine. This sequence joins TRBV12-3 or TRBV12-4 and TRBJ2-7; 8 bases match TRBD1. Here the sequenced sample was PBMCs from blood, taken about 5 days after vaccination. The CDR3 region is CASSLGDRGGLDYEQYF. In nucleotides, the CDR3 is TGTGCCAGCAGTTTAGGAGACAGGGGTGGGTTGGACTACGAGCAGTACTTC.